Below, 30 T cell receptor beta chains from the same sample are listed, as sequenced in a study of patients and donors after allogeneic stem cell transplantation. MiXCR, run by TCRdb on the RT-PCR reads, gives a single entry per CDR3 protein. The profile covers around 160,000 distinct CDR3 sequences, with approximately 28% appearing a single time and roughly 3% taken by the ten largest. Sample: blood, either unsorted or a sorted T cell fraction (not recorded which). The source of these receptors is a human donor who was either an allogeneic HSCT recipient or a stem cell or donor lymphocyte infusion donor (not recorded which). It is not recorded whose cells these are; they may come from a transplant donor.

This chain connects TRBV6-2 or TRBV6-3 to TRBJ2-1; 13 bases agree with TRBD2. Trimming took 6 bases from V and 7 from J; bases not matched to a gene: 6. CDR1 and CDR2 from the germline V gene are MNHEY and SVGEGT. The CDR3 is made up of 15 amino acids. CDR3 region: CASRGGLAGANEQFF. Here the CDR3 DNA reads TGTGCCAGCAGGGGAGGACTAGCGGGAGCAAATGAGCAGTTCTTC.

This rearrangement joins TRBV25-1 to TRBJ2-2, with 7 bases aligning to TRBD1. This CDR3 has 16 amino acids. V was clipped by 3 bases and J by 2 bases; unmatched bases: 6. CDR1 MGHDK and CDR2 SYGVNS come from the germline V gene. The CDR3 DNA sequence: TGTGCCAGCAGTGACCCGGGACAGACTAACACCGGGGAGCTGTTTTTT. Translated, it gives CASSDPGQTNTGELFF.

The CDR3 here is CASSQSRTGAAEAFF. For the CDR3, the DNA is TGCGCCAGCAGCCAAAGCAGGACAGGGGCCGCTGAAGCTTTCTTT. This chain joins TRBV4-3 and TRBJ1-1; TRBD1 aligns across 9 bases. Losses at the gene ends were 2 bases for V and 6 bases for J; bases not matched to a gene: 7. Germline V gives CDR1 LGHNA, CDR2 YSLEER. The CDR3 totals 15 residues.

This clonotype was counted between two and nine times. The J gene is TRBJ2-4, the V gene TRBV12-3 or TRBV12-4, with 8 bases that match TRBD1. This CDR3 spans 14 amino acids. The junction had 2 bases not matched to a gene; V was cut back by 7 bases and J by 0 bases. The chain's CDR3 is CASNRGVAKNIQYF. CDR3 sequence (DNA): TGTGCCAGCAACAGGGGGGTAGCCAAAAACATTCAGTACTTC.

The V and J genes are TRBV6-5 and TRBJ2-3; TRBD2 might be the D (5 bases). Looked up from germline, CDR1 is MNHEY and CDR2 is SVGAGI. V shed 6 bases and J shed 1 base, with 14 bases lying between them. CDR3 size: 15 residues. The CDR3 sequence: CASSRSLGRTDTQYF. Written as DNA, the CDR3 is TGTGCCAGCAGCCGTTCACTAGGGCGCACAGATACGCAGTATTTT.

This clonotype was seen only once. This may come from a read error, since a much larger clone is one base off. The chain's CDR3 is CASSSPVMGEKLFF. The CDR3 DNA sequence: TGTGCCAGCAGCTCTCCGGTTATGGGTGAAAAACTGTTTTTT. V usage is TRBV7-2 and J usage is TRBJ1-4; D is unresolved. The V and J ends lost 4 bases and 7 bases respectively, with 13 bases between them. The V gene's germline CDR1 is SGHTA and CDR2 FQGNSA. The CDR3 has 14 amino acids.

This clonotype was seen a handful of times. The rearrangement joins TRBV10-3 to TRBJ2-3; 7 bases fit TRBD1. The length of the CDR3 is 15 residues. The J segment lost 3 bases and the V segment lost 3 bases, leaving 6 bases of the junction unmatched. Germline-derived CDR1 and CDR2 are ENHRY and SYGVKD. The CDR3: CAISDTGDRTDTQYF. CDR3 sequence (DNA): TGTGCCATCAGTGATACAGGGGATCGGACAGATACGCAGTATTTT.

There are many counts of this clonotype. This chain links TRBV4-3 with TRBJ1-5, with D hard to call. The CDR3 totals 15 residues. V was cut by 1 base and J by 0 bases, with 7 bases left in between. Per germline, CDR1 LGHNA and CDR2 YSLEER. The DNA of the CDR3 is TGCGCCAGCAGCCAAGGGTACTATAGCAATCAGCCCCAGCATTTT. Amino acid sequence: CASSQGYYSNQPQHF.

This clonotype has just a few counts. The V gene is TRBV25-1, the J gene TRBJ2-7; 11 positions match TRBD2. The V segment lost 8 bases and the J segment 4 bases; nucleotides outside the gene matches: 10. In germline, CDR1 is MGHDK, CDR2 SYGVNS. This CDR3 contains 15 residues. The CDR3 region has the DNA TGTGCCAGCTCGGGGACTAGCGGAGCACTTTACGAGCAGTACTTC. Its translation: CASSGTSGALYEQYF.

The table lists this clonotype with many counts. The chain employs TRBV12-3 or TRBV12-4 and TRBJ1-2, with no clear D. This CDR3 has 12 residues. The V and J ends lost 7 bases and 3 bases respectively, with 9 bases between them. The CDR3 loop is CASTLMDYGYTF. For the CDR3, the DNA is TGTGCCAGCACCTTAATGGACTATGGCTACACCTTC.

This clonotype was observed a handful of times. This rearrangement joins TRBV20-1 to TRBJ1-5; D ambiguous. Germline V gene lookup returns CDR1 DFQATT and CDR2 SNEGSKA (reference sequence). V was pared by 1 base and J by 2 bases, with 15 bases between. The CDR3 totals 16 residues. CDR3 sequence (DNA): TGCAGTGCTAGAGGAGGCGGCCTTAGGCGCAATCAGCCCCAGCATTTT. It translates to CSARGGGLRRNQPQHF.

A few counts support this clonotype. V usage is TRBV6-2 or TRBV6-3 and J usage is TRBJ2-7, with 10 bases aligning to TRBD1. J gave up 1 base and V 6 bases, and 9 bases lay outside the gene matches. In germline, CDR1 is MNHEY, CDR2 SVGEGT. The CDR3 is 16 amino acids. For the CDR3, the DNA is TGTGCCAGCAGCCGCCCGGGGACAGGGGAATCCTACGAGCAGTACTTC. Amino acids: CASSRPGTGESYEQYF.

The chain carries TRBV27 and TRBJ2-3; D is unresolved. The CDR3 contains 12 residues. Germline V CDR1 and CDR2: MNHEY, SMNVEV (reference sequence). The V end was cut by 3 bases, the J end by 5 bases, with 6 bases between. Here the CDR3 DNA reads TGTGCCAGCAGTTTTTACGGAGATACGCAGTATTTT. Protein sequence: CASSFYGDTQYF.

The genes are TRBV10-3 and TRBJ1-3; the match to TRBD1 covers 7 bases. Germline trimming cut 6 bases from V and 0 bases from J; bases unmatched to any gene: 5. The CDR3 runs to 15 residues. Looked up from germline, CDR1 is ENHRY and CDR2 is SYGVKD. Written as DNA, the CDR3 is TGTGCCATCAGACCGGGACAGAACTCTGGAAACACCATATATTTT. This sequence encodes CAIRPGQNSGNTIYF.

This clonotype was detected only a few times. The chain recombines TRBV20-1 with TRBJ1-1, with D possibly TRBD1 on 5 matching bases. In germline, CDR1 is DFQATT, CDR2 SNEGSKA (reference sequence). With 3 bases removed from V and 3 bases from J, the gap between germline ends came to 11 bases. The CDR3 is 13 residues long. The DNA of the CDR3 is TGCAGTGCTAGGACAGCGGGACACACTGAAGCTTTCTTT. It is translated as CSARTAGHTEAFF.

This clonotype was counted once. The chain employs TRBV5-1 and TRBJ2-1; 7 bases align to TRBD2. The CDR3 loop spans 14 amino acids. The V and J ends lost 6 bases and 9 bases, in that order; junction bases with no gene match: 12. CDR1 is SGHRS and CDR2 is YFSETQ in the germline V gene. Written as DNA, the CDR3 is TGCGCCAGCACCATGATAGCGGGTAATACTGAGCAGTTCTTC. It yields the protein CASTMIAGNTEQFF. Complete variable domain (other parts from reference TRBV5-1 and TRBJ2-1): KAGVTQTPRYLIKTRGQQVTLSCSPISGHRSVSWYQQTPGQGLQFLFEYFSETQRNKGNFPGRFSGRQFSNSRSEMNVSTLELGDSALYLCASTMIAGNTEQFFGPGTRLTVL.

The chain employs TRBV5-1 and TRBJ2-3; either TRBD1 or TRBD2 may fit D (5 bases each). The CDR3 runs 11 residues. Trimming removed 6 bases from V and 5 bases from J, with 7 bases in between. Looked up from germline, CDR1 is SGHRS and CDR2 is YFSETQ. The CDR3 sequence is CASKGRDTQYF. CDR3 in DNA: TGCGCCAGCAAGGGGAGAGATACGCAGTATTTT.

This sequence joins TRBV18 and TRBJ1-1; 11 bases are a match to TRBD1. V trimming: 0 bases; J trimming: 1 base; junction bases outside the gene matches: 1. The CDR3 spans 16 residues. Germline V gene sequence: CDR1 KGHSH, CDR2 LQKENI. CDR3 in DNA: TGTGCCAGCTCACCACCGGGGACAGGGGGGAACACTGAAGCTTTCTTT. Encoded protein: CASSPPGTGGNTEAFF.

This clonotype was found a few times. The CDR3 nucleotides read TGCAGTGCTACCGGGACTACCACAGATACGCAGTATTTT. It specifies CSATGTTTDTQYF. The chain employs TRBV20-1 and TRBJ2-3; 7 bases line up with TRBD2. The CDR3 has 13 amino acids. The V gene end was trimmed by 4 bases and the J gene end by 2 bases; junction bases not matched to a gene: 3. Per the germline V gene, CDR1 is DFQATT and CDR2 is SNEGSKA (reference sequence).

This clonotype has a single count. V usage is TRBV5-1 and J usage is TRBJ2-1, with TRBD2 matching over 12 bases. J lost 6 bases, V lost 1 base, and 5 bases had no gene match. The CDR3 sequence is 16 residues long. Germline loops: CDR1 SGHRS, CDR2 YFSETQ. The CDR3 protein is CASSLRLAGVGNEQFF. The CDR3 region has the DNA TGCGCCAGCAGCTTGCGACTAGCGGGAGTTGGCAATGAGCAGTTCTTC.

This CDR3 reads CASSLVTGQPGFF. Here the CDR3 DNA reads TGTGCCAGCAGCTTGGTAACGGGACAACCGGGGTTCTTC. V usage is TRBV5-6 and J usage is TRBJ2-1, with D possibly being TRBD1 (6 bases). The CDR3 is 13 residues long. The germline CDR1 and CDR2 sequences are SGHDT and YYEEEE. Trimming shortened V by 0 bases and J by 15 bases, and 16 bases separated the two germline ends.

The rearrangement links TRBV12-3 or TRBV12-4 to TRBJ1-1; D not resolved. Trimming removed 7 bases at V and 5 bases at J, with 8 bases between. This CDR3 comprises 11 residues. The CDR3 DNA reads TGTGCCAGCACCACAAATACTGAAGCTTTCTTT. This sequence encodes CASTTNTEAFF.

The chain couples TRBV12-3 or TRBV12-4 to TRBJ2-3; no clear D. V was shortened by 7 bases and J by 4 bases, with 9 bases between the two germline ends. CDR3 length: 12 amino acids. The CDR3 loop reads CASTPIADTQYF. The CDR3 DNA is TGTGCCAGCACCCCCATAGCAGATACGCAGTATTTT.

The rearrangement links TRBV5-4 to TRBJ2-3, with TRBD2 matching over 13 bases. CDR3 length equals 17 residues. Germline CDR1 and CDR2: SGHNT and YYREEE (reference sequence). The V and J ends lost 1 base and 1 base, in that order; junction bases with no gene match: 3. The DNA for the CDR3 is TGTGCCAGCAGCTTGCGACTAGCGGGAGGCGGCACAGATACGCAGTATTTT. Translated, it gives CASSLRLAGGGTDTQYF. Drawing the rest from reference TRBV5-4 and TRBJ2-3, the complete variable domain is ETGVTQSPTHLIKTRGQQVTLRCSSQSGHNTVSWYQQALGQGPQFIFQYYREEENGRGNFPPRFSGLQFPNYSSELNVNALELDDSALYLCASSLRLAGGGTDTQYFGPGTRLTVL.

This clonotype was seen a handful of times. The chain combines TRBV20-1 with TRBJ2-1; D call uncertain. Trimming removed 4 bases at V and 8 bases at J, with 15 bases between. Per the germline V gene, CDR1 is DFQATT and CDR2 is SNEGSKA (reference sequence). There are 13 residues in the CDR3. The CDR3 DNA sequence: TGCAGTGCTATGACCACTGTTGTCGATGAGCAGTTCTTC. Protein product: CSAMTTVVDEQFF.

This clonotype was detected once. The chain recombines TRBV5-8 with TRBJ2-3; D may be TRBD2 (6 bases). Germline V gene data show CDR1 as SGHTS and CDR2 as YDEGEE. Trimming removed 4 bases at V and 2 bases at J, with 14 bases between. This CDR3 has 15 amino acids. In DNA form, the CDR3 reads TGTGCCAGCAGCCTGGGACTGATTTTCACAGATACGCAGTATTTT. Amino acid sequence: CASSLGLIFTDTQYF. Together with reference TRBV5-8 and TRBJ2-3, the CDR3 gives the full variable domain: EAGVTQSPTHLIKTRGQQATLRCSPISGHTSVYWYQQALGLGLQFLLWYDEGEERNRGNFPPRFSGRQFPNYSSELNVNALELEDSALYLCASSLGLIFTDTQYFGPGTRLTVL.

The chain joins TRBV18 to TRBJ1-3, with a weak D call TRBD1 (6 bases). The V end was cut by 6 bases, the J end by 4 bases, with 25 bases between. CDR1 KGHSH and CDR2 LQKENI come from the germline V gene. This CDR3 has 18 amino acids. CDR3 bases: TGTGCCAGCTCCATCGCTCCAACTACAGGGACCGACGGAAACACCATATATTTT. Its protein product is CASSIAPTTGTDGNTIYF.

The table lists this clonotype with a few counts. The chain links TRBV5-1 to TRBJ1-3; possible D gene TRBD1, 5 bases. V was cut by 4 bases and J by 0 bases, with 11 bases left in between. Germline V CDR1 and CDR2: SGHRS, YFSETQ. This CDR3 is 15 amino acids long. The CDR3 sequence: CASSKRGGSGNTIYF. Here the CDR3 DNA reads TGCGCCAGCAGCAAGAGGGGTGGCTCTGGAAACACCATATATTTT.

The chain carries TRBV5-1 and TRBJ1-1; D is unclear. CDR1 and CDR2 (germline): SGHRS, YFSETQ. The V end lost 0 bases, the J end lost 1 base, and 7 bases lay between the germline ends. The CDR3 runs 14 residues. The CDR3 reads CASSLDPENTEAFF. The CDR3 bases are TGCGCCAGCAGCTTGGATCCGGAGAACACTGAAGCTTTCTTT.

This clonotype was observed many times. The CDR3 DNA is TGCAGTGCTATTGGACGGACTAACTATGGCTACACCTTC. Its protein product is CSAIGRTNYGYTF. This chain joins TRBV20-1 and TRBJ1-2, with D uncertain. The CDR3 contains 13 residues. Germline assignment: CDR1 DFQATT and CDR2 SNEGSKA (reference sequence). V lost 4 bases and J 0 bases, leaving 9 bases between the germline ends.